These 12 T cell receptor beta chains were sequenced from one sample in a study of blood T cell repertoires in COVID-19. Produced via immunoSEQ multiplex PCR; TCRdb's table is partial and in-frame only. The sample lists 270,000 or so clones; about nine tenths were seen once. Sequenced material: peripheral blood. These receptors were collected from a woman aged 40 to 50 who had recovered from COVID-19.

This chain uses TRBV10-3 with TRBJ1-4, with 10 bases matching TRBD1. In germline, CDR1 is ENHRY, CDR2 SYGVKD. This CDR3 region has 13 residues. J lost 8 bases, V lost 4 bases, and 1 base had no gene match. The CDR3 DNA reads as TGTGCCATCAGTGGGACAGGGGGAGAAAAACTGTTTTTT. The encoded protein is CAISGTGGEKLFF.

The genes are TRBV20-1 and TRBJ2-6; 7 bases align to TRBD2. V gave up 6 bases and J gave up 2 bases; unmatched junction bases: 4. The CDR3 loop spans 14 amino acids. CDR1 is DFQATT, CDR2 SNEGSKA, per germline (reference sequence). CDR3 nucleotides: TGCAGTGCGAGTGGGAGGGCTGGGGCCAACGTCCTGACTTTC. Protein sequence: CSASGRAGANVLTF.

The chain couples TRBV19 to TRBJ2-3; 14 positions match TRBD2. CDR1 and CDR2 from the germline V gene are LNHDA and SQIVND (reference sequence). V lost 6 bases and J lost 5; bases outside the gene matches: 10. CDR3 length: 17 amino acids. The CDR3 region has the DNA TGTGCCAGTAGGCCCATGCCGGGACTAGCGGGAGTAGATACGCAGTATTTT. It is translated as CASRPMPGLAGVDTQYF. The entire variable domain, with the rest obtained from reference TRBV19 and TRBJ2-3, is as follows: DGGITQSPKYLFRKEGQNVTLSCEQNLNHDAMYWYRQDPGQGLRLIYYSQIVNDFQKGDIAEGYSVSREKKESFPLTVTSAQKNPTAFYLCASRPMPGLAGVDTQYFGPGTRLTVL.

The rearrangement joins TRBV28 to TRBJ2-7; 8 bases align to TRBD2. This CDR3 spans 16 amino acids. Germline CDR1 reads MDHEN; CDR2 reads SYDVKM. Losses at the gene ends were 1 base for V and 2 bases for J; bases not matched to a gene: 7. This chain's CDR3 is CASSLSIAGPAYEQYF. CDR3 DNA: TGTGCCAGCAGTTTATCCATAGCGGGGCCCGCCTACGAGCAGTACTTC.

The CDR3 nucleotides read TGTGCCAGTAGTATAGCGGGACAGTCCAATCAGCCCCAGCATTTT. It translates to CASSIAGQSNQPQHF. The chain links TRBV19 to TRBJ1-5; 7 positions agree with TRBD1. The J segment lost 3 bases and the V segment lost 1 base, leaving 3 bases of the junction unmatched. Per the germline V gene, CDR1 is LNHDA and CDR2 is SQIVND (reference sequence). The CDR3 covers 15 residues.

This chain joins TRBV28 and TRBJ1-2; 7 bases are a match to TRBD1. The CDR3 is made up of 13 amino acids. Per germline, CDR1 MDHEN and CDR2 SYDVKM. After removal of 8 bases from V and 4 bases from J, the junction contained 7 bases not matched to a gene. CDR3 in amino acids: CASARGVSYGYTF. In DNA form, the CDR3 reads TGTGCCAGCGCCAGGGGGGTTAGCTATGGCTACACCTTC.

The chain uses TRBV6-5 and TRBJ2-1; D might be TRBD1 (6 bases). The CDR3 runs 12 residues. V lost 5 bases and J 8 bases, leaving 10 bases between the germline ends. The V gene's germline CDR1 is MNHEY and CDR2 SVGAGI. The CDR3 is CASSPQGYEQFF. CDR3 in DNA: TGTGCCAGCAGTCCACAGGGCTATGAGCAGTTCTTC.

The chain uses TRBV5-1 and TRBJ1-3; TRBD1 matches 8 bases. This CDR3 is built from 14 residues. Germline V gene lookup returns CDR1 SGHRS and CDR2 YFSETQ. V was clipped by 4 bases and J by 2 bases; unmatched bases: 2. CDR3 DNA sequence: TGCGCCAGCAGCGCGGACAGGGCTGGAAACACCATATATTTT. This encodes CASSADRAGNTIYF.

This clone was picked up one time. Other nucleotide sequences in the sample specify the same CDR3. This chain uses TRBV3-1 (or the pseudogene TRBV3-2) with TRBJ2-1; 9 bases map to TRBD2. With V trimmed by 4 bases and J by 3 bases, 4 bases remained unmatched. Germline V gene lookup returns CDR1 LGHDT and CDR2 YNNKEL (reference sequence). The CDR3 is made up of 15 amino acids. This CDR3 reads CASSPGLALYNEQFF. CDR3 nucleotides: TGTGCCAGCAGCCCCGGACTAGCGCTCTACAATGAGCAGTTCTTC.

For this clone: Other DNA variants within this sample encode the same CDR3. V is TRBV5-6 and J is TRBJ2-7; a weak D match, TRBD2 (5 bases). The CDR3 has 14 amino acids. V was cut by 2 bases and J by 1 base, with 10 bases left in between. The V gene's germline CDR1 is SGHDT and CDR2 YYEEEE. The CDR3 DNA is TGTGCCAGCAGCTTAGGTGGGAGTTCCTACGAGCAGTACTTC. Translating gives CASSLGGSSYEQYF.

The chain carries TRBV7-7 and TRBJ2-5; tentatively, D is TRBD1 (5 bases). V lost 2 bases and J lost 2, with 9 bases in between. The CDR3 has 14 residues. The germline gives CDR1 SSHAT, CDR2 FNYEAQ (reference sequence). As DNA, the CDR3 is TGTGCCAGCAGCTTATTTCAGGGACAAGAGACCCAGTACTTC. The encoded protein is CASSLFQGQETQYF.

The chain employs TRBV5-1 and TRBJ2-3; no clear D. V was shortened by 0 bases and J by 6 bases, with 8 bases between the two germline ends. This CDR3 contains 13 residues. Looked up from germline, CDR1 is SGHRS and CDR2 is YFSETQ. The CDR3 bases are TGCGCCAGCAGCTTGGGGGCCCATGATACGCAGTATTTT. It encodes CASSLGAHDTQYF.